This section outlines one T cell receptor beta chain sequence together with its context. There is no known antigen for this receptor. Base qualities are not provided; no much larger clone lies one nucleotide away. The intended sense of this specimen's time point label: baseline before first vaccination. Vaccinee samples came from UK trials COV001 and COV002, including a single-blind randomized controlled phase 2/3 trial of AZD1222 (ChAdOx1 nCoV-19) in healthy adults. For TCRbeta chain sequencing, PBMC samples were collected from trial participants at day 0 and at day 28 after the second dose. The V end gives up 0 bases and the J end 7 bases, leaving 17 bases in the junction not matched to a gene. According to the germline V gene, CDR1 reads SGDLS and CDR2 reads YYNGEE. Reading from cysteine to phenylalanine, the CDR3 counts 19 amino acids. Left in the record is the CDR3 DNA by itself, 57 bases read in frame from the first base.

The data are from a study of T cell responses to AZD1222 COVID-19 vaccine (dated by TCRdb to the early 2020s). Context from the whole study: AZD1222 recipients whose second dose came at about 4 weeks and those whose second dose came at about 12 weeks were combined into one group, since spike-specific TCR depth and breadth did not differ between the two schedules. Trial participants were enrolled by age into subgroups of 18-55, 56-69 and 70-plus years, and around 150, 29 and 61 TCR-sequenced participants, respectively, were included in these subgroups. TCR sequencing covered 233 trial participants: about 210 given two doses of AZD1222 and some 25 given two doses of MenACWY control vaccine.

The CDR3 regions of human TCRbeta chains were analyzed by immunosequencing. The original methods were these. Repertoire TCRs were checked for matches against a reference library of SARS-CoV-2-specific TCRs that had been generated using the MIRA antigen-specificity platform. Breadth was defined as the fraction of unique TCRs that were SARS-CoV-2-associated, and depth was defined as the fraction of total T cells that were SARS-CoV-2-associated. Using the MIRA data, each spike-specific TCR was assigned both to the spike region to which the TCR was reactive and to a CD4 or CD8 class. Log10-transformed breadth and depth values were compared by one-way ANOVA with Sidak's multiple comparisons tests. TCRdb holds this immuneACCESS table with in-frame rearrangements only. Some clones are missing; in checked studies, unresolved V genes explain under half, and the rest has no known cause. The V and J calls and clone size were taken over from that table, and D and trimming were inferred from the DNA. The sample has fewer than 200,000 clones on record, around nine tenths of them singletons. Together, the top ten hold around 0.5% of the sample.

Study-level results and caveats: Reportedly, almost half of the unique spike-specific TCRs recognized epitopes lying outside the regions that are mutated in the B.1.351 and B.1.1.7 variants. Vaccine-associated CD4 TCRs spanned the whole spike protein, with dominant responses in regions 160-218 and 743-854. After two AZD1222 doses, spike-specific TCR breadth and depth were significantly higher than at day 0 and than in MenACWY recipients. Because no day 14 peak-response samples were available, the repertoires could be characterized only after the peak T cell response. Only 5 to 7 AZD1222 recipients were SARS-CoV-2 seropositive at baseline, limiting conclusions about previously exposed vaccinees. Participants were mostly white British and included more females than males, and it was suggested by the authors that clonal diversity may have been underestimated. The 56-69-year group was small, and its depth increase did not reach significance, likely because of low power.

This TCR was sampled from an adult in good health. The sample in question was peripheral blood, obtained on day 0 of AZD1222 vaccination. The chain uses TRBV9 and TRBJ2-1; 9 middle bases align to TRBD1. The sequence in DNA is TGTGCCAGCAGCGTAGAGGGACAGGGCAGGGTCTGGGGAAGGAATGAGCAGTTCTTC. The resulting protein is CASSVEGQGRVWGRNEQFF.